This T cell receptor (beta chain) was observed in a study of cytomegalovirus exposure and HLA in healthy donors. The PCR contained 60 Vbeta and 13 Jbeta primers. Sequenced by immunoSEQ multiplex PCR; TCRdb stores in-frame clones only, minus some. The data show 180,000 or so clones, 70% to 85% seen once. Study-wide findings and caveats: The authors listed 150 to 200 TCR beta chains as cytomegalovirus-associated.

This clone was seen only once. No antigen is known for it. The sequence came from a boy aged 2 to 9 in good health and CMV-seronegative. The sequenced sample was PBMCs.

The CDR3 loop is CASSRTFDRPRGSYNEQFF. CDR3 sequence (DNA): TGTGCCAGCAGCAGAACCTTTGACAGGCCCAGGGGCTCCTACAATGAGCAGTTCTTC. The V and J genes are TRBV7-2 and TRBJ2-1; TRBD1 is a possible D gene (6 bases). Trimming removed 5 bases at V and 0 bases at J, with 23 bases between. In germline, CDR1 is SGHTA, CDR2 FQGNSA. The CDR3 consists of 19 residues.